Sequencing of this TCR beta chain was carried out in a study of T cell repertoires in cytomegalovirus infection. About the research overall: HLA-B-restricted CMV epitopes that are well studied, plus recently identified HLA-C-restricted ones, were used by the study.

Study conclusions and caveats: Ex vivo responses were dominated by HLA-C-restricted CMV-specific TCR beta clonotypes.

The CDR3 totals 14 residues. Trimming at V came to 7 bases and at J to 7 bases, leaving 10 bases not matched to a gene. MiXCR, run by TCRdb on the reads, gives a single entry per CDR3 protein. In the table there are a few hundred thousand distinct CDR3 sequences, roughly a third of which are singletons. Details on this clonotype: Its cognate antigen is unknown.

This material consisted of cultured PBMCs, taken from culture after CMV antigen stimulation. The TCR comes from a human donor in good health (CMV status not recorded). Some clones in this sample may be carry-over from other donors' samples. The rearrangement uses TRBV12-3 or TRBV12-4 and TRBJ1-2, with 9 bases matching TRBD1. CDR3 sequence (DNA): TGTGCCAGCACCTTGGGACAGGGAATAGGTGGCTACACCTTC. This gives the protein CASTLGQGIGGYTF.